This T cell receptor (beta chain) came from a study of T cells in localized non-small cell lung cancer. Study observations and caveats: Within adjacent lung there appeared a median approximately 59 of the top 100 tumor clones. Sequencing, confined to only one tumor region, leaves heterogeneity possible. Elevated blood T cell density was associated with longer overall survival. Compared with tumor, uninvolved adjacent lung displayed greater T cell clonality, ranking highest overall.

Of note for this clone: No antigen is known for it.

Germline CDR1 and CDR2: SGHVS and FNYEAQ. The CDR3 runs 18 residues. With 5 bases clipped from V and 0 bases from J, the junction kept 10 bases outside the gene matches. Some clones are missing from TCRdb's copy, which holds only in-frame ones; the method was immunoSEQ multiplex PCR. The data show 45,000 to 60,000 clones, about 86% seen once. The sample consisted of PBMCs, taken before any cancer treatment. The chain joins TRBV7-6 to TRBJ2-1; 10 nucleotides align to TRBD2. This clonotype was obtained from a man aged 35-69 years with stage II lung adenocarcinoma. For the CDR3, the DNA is TGTGCCAGCAGCATTACTAGCGGGGCCCCGAGCTCCTACAATGAGCAGTTCTTC. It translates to CASSITSGAPSSYNEQFF.